This passage covers 16 T cell receptor beta chains from one sample sequenced in a study of cytomegalovirus exposure and HLA in healthy donors. Repertoires were generated with immunoSEQ multiplex PCR, while TCRdb's copy carries only in-frame clones and drops some. The sample carries some 120,000 clones, approximately 92% recorded once. Sequencing was done on a sample of PBMCs. The receptor set was obtained from a woman aged 18-30 years in good health and CMV-seronegative.

V and J are TRBV30 and TRBJ1-1, with 10 bases fitting TRBD1. Trimming removed 8 bases from V and 4 bases from J; junction bases left unmatched: 4. The CDR3 runs to 12 residues. Germline assignment: CDR1 GTSNPN and CDR2 SVGIG (reference sequence). CDR3 loop: CAQDRGGTEAFF. The DNA for the CDR3 is TGTGCCCAGGACAGGGGGGGCACTGAAGCTTTCTTT.

V gene TRBV11-2 combines with J gene TRBJ2-3, with D tentatively TRBD2 (6 bases). Germline V gene lookup returns CDR1 SGHAT and CDR2 FQNNGV. CDR3 size: 12 residues. V lost 1 base and J 10 bases, leaving 9 bases between the germline ends. The CDR3 reads CASSLVRGAQYF. CDR3 bases: TGTGCCAGCAGCTTAGTGCGGGGTGCGCAGTATTTT.

The V gene is TRBV7-9, the J gene TRBJ1-6, with a possible D match to TRBD1 (5 bases). V was cut by 5 bases and J by 0 bases, with 11 bases left in between. This CDR3 region has 16 residues. Germline V lookup: CDR1 SEHNR, CDR2 FQNEAQ (reference sequence). CDR3 sequence (DNA): TGTGCCAGCAGCCGCGACAGAAGCTCCTATAATTCACCCCTCCACTTT. Translation gives CASSRDRSSYNSPLHF.

Only a few counts were recorded for this clone. V gene TRBV10-1 combines with J gene TRBJ1-2; 7 nucleotides match TRBD1. The V and J ends lost 2 bases and 8 bases, in that order; junction bases with no gene match: 5. In germline, CDR1 is WNHNN, CDR2 SYGVQD (reference sequence). CDR3 size: 13 residues. Here the CDR3 DNA reads TGCGCCAGCAGTGAGAATATAGGGGGCGGCTACACCTTC. Translating it yields CASSENIGGGYTF.

The chain recombines TRBV4-2 with TRBJ1-3, with 8 bases identical to TRBD1. The CDR3 is 15 residues long. Germline CDR1 and CDR2: LGHNA and YNFKEQ. The ends lost 4 bases at V and 1 base at J; junction bases unmatched: 3. CDR3 residues: CASSLQGESGNTIYF. CDR3 in DNA: TGTGCCAGCAGCCTACAGGGGGAATCTGGAAACACCATATATTTT.

V usage is TRBV28 and J usage is TRBJ2-1; no reliable D call. V was clipped by 5 bases and J by 0 bases, with 17 bases between them. The length of the CDR3 is 17 residues. The germline V gene has CDR1 MDHEN and CDR2 SYDVKM. The CDR3 DNA reads TGTGCCAGCAGTCTACTATTCCCCGAACCCTCCTACAATGAGCAGTTCTTC. Its translation is CASSLLFPEPSYNEQFF.

The gene calls are TRBV5-6 and TRBJ2-1, with 9 bases fitting TRBD1. Germline loops: CDR1 SGHDT, CDR2 YYEEEE. This CDR3 region has 19 residues. J was trimmed by 0 bases and V by 4 bases; bases with no gene match: 14. The CDR3 bases are TGTGCCAGCAGCGCGGTAGGGACAGGGCTCATCTTCTCCTACAATGAGCAGTTCTTC. It encodes CASSAVGTGLIFSYNEQFF.

The chain joins TRBV5-4 to TRBJ2-3; TRBD2 matches at 7 bases. Trimming removed 9 bases from V and 4 bases from J; junction bases left unmatched: 8. This CDR3 is built from 13 residues. Looked up from germline, CDR1 is SGHNT and CDR2 is YYREEE (reference sequence). The CDR3 here is CAIPGLRSDTQYF. In DNA form, the CDR3 reads TGTGCCATACCGGGACTACGTTCAGATACGCAGTATTTT. Filled out from reference TRBV5-4 and TRBJ2-3, the complete variable domain reads ETGVTQSPTHLIKTRGQQVTLRCSSQSGHNTVSWYQQALGQGPQFIFQYYREEENGRGNFPPRFSGLQFPNYSSELNVNALELDDSALYLCAIPGLRSDTQYFGPGTRLTVL.

The chain has TRBV9 and TRBJ1-2; 9 positions agree with TRBD1. Germline assignment: CDR1 SGDLS and CDR2 YYNGEE. The trim removed 3 bases at V and 5 bases at J, leaving 5 bases unmatched. This CDR3 comprises 14 residues. In nucleotides, the CDR3 is TGTGCCAGCAGCGGGAGGACAGGGGTGTATGGCTACACCTTC. Its protein is CASSGRTGVYGYTF.

This clone was seen a handful of times. This rearrangement joins TRBV6-5 to TRBJ1-2; 7 bases match TRBD1. V shed 0 bases, J shed 7 bases, and the junction held 5 bases outside the gene matches. Germline V gene data show CDR1 as MNHEY and CDR2 as SVGAGI. There are 14 residues in the CDR3. The CDR3 DNA reads as TGTGCCAGCAGTTACTCGGTGACAGGGACTGGCTACACCTTC. This sequence encodes CASSYSVTGTGYTF.

Written as DNA, the CDR3 is TGCGCCAGCAGCCAGGGTGAAAGGCTTTCAGGTATATTATCTGAGCAGTTCTTC. As protein: CASSQGERLSGILSEQFF. The genes are TRBV4-1 and TRBJ2-1; D unresolved. This CDR3 has 18 amino acids. CDR1 is MGHRA, CDR2 YSYEKL, per germline. Trimming removed 3 bases from V and 9 bases from J, with 27 bases in between.

The chain has TRBV25-1 and TRBJ2-2, with 8 positions matching TRBD2. CDR1 is MGHDK and CDR2 is SYGVNS in the germline V gene. CDR3 length equals 15 residues. With V trimmed by 10 bases and J by 8 bases, 15 bases remained unmatched. CDR3 in amino acids: CATQPDSGRTGELFF. The CDR3 nucleotides read TGTGCCACCCAACCGGACAGCGGGAGAACTGGGGAGCTGTTTTTT.

V and J are TRBV18 and TRBJ1-5; tentative D call: TRBD1 (5 bases). Germline lookup yields CDR1 KGHSH and CDR2 LQKENI. The CDR3 contains 14 residues. V lost 3 bases and J lost 5, with 11 bases in between. CDR3 nucleotides: TGTGCCAGCTCACCTACAATGACAGATCAGCCCCAGCATTTT. Encoded protein: CASSPTMTDQPQHF.

The CDR3 DNA sequence: TGTGCCAGCAGCGGGGACAGCCGAACTAACTATGGCTACACCTTC. This gives the protein CASSGDSRTNYGYTF. The V call is TRBV28, the J call TRBJ1-2; 7 nucleotides match TRBD1. J gave up 0 bases and V 6 bases, and 7 bases lay outside the gene matches. Germline V gene lookup returns CDR1 MDHEN and CDR2 SYDVKM. The CDR3 has 15 amino acids.

This chain links TRBV7-2 with TRBJ2-7; D may be TRBD1 (5 bases). V was shortened by 6 bases and J by 3 bases, with 18 bases between the two germline ends. In germline, CDR1 is SGHTA, CDR2 FQGNSA. CDR3 size: 15 residues. CDR3 coding DNA: TGTGCCAGCAGTCAAGGTCCAGGGTCGATCTACGAGCAGTACTTC. It translates to CASSQGPGSIYEQYF.

This chain uses TRBV28 with TRBJ2-2, with TRBD2 identical over 15 bases. Germline V lookup: CDR1 MDHEN, CDR2 SYDVKM. This CDR3 has 19 residues. With V trimmed by 1 base and J by 2 bases, 5 bases remained unmatched. The CDR3 reads CASSLSGLAGGSNTGELFF. The CDR3, as DNA: TGTGCCAGCAGTTTATCGGGACTAGCGGGGGGTTCTAACACCGGGGAGCTGTTTTTT.